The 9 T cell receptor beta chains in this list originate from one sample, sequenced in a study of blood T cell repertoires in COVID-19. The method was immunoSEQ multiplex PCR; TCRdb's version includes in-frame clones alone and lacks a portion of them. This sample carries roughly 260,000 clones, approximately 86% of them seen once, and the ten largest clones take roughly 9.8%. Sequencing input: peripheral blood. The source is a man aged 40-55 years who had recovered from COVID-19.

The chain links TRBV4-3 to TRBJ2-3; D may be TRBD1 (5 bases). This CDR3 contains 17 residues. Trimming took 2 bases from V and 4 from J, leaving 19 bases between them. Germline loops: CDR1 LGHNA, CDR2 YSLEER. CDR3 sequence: CASSQSIGQGAADTQYF. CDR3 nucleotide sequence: TGCGCCAGCAGCCAAAGTATCGGGCAGGGTGCTGCAGATACGCAGTATTTT.

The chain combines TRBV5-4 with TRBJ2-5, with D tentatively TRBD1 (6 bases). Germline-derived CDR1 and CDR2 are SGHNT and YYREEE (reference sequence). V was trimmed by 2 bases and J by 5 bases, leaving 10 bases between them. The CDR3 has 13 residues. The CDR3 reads CASSLPGDETQYF. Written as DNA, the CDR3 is TGTGCCAGCAGCTTACCAGGGGACGAGACCCAGTACTTC.

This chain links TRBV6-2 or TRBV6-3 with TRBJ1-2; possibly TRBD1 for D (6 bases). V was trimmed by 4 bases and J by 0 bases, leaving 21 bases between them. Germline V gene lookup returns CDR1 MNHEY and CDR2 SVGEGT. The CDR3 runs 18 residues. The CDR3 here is CASSFPIGTPGTNYGYTF. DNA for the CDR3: TGTGCCAGCAGTTTCCCAATCGGGACACCAGGGACTAACTATGGCTACACCTTC.

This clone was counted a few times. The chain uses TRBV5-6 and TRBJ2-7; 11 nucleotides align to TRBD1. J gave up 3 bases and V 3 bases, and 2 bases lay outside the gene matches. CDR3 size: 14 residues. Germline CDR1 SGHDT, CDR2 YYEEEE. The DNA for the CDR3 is TGTGCCAGCAGCTACGGGACAGGGGGCTACGAGCAGTACTTC. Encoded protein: CASSYGTGGYEQYF.

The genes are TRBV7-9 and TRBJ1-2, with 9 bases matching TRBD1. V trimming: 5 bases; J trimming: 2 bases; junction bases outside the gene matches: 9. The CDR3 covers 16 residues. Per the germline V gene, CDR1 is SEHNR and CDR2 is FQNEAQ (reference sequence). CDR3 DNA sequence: TGTGCCAGCAGCCCGGATACAGGGGGCAGGAACTATGGCTACACCTTC. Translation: CASSPDTGGRNYGYTF. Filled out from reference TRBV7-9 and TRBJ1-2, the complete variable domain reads DTGVSQNPRHKITKRGQNVTFRCDPISEHNRLYWYRQTLGQGPEFLTYFQNEAQLEKSRLLSDRFSAERPKGSFSTLEIQRTEQGDSAMYLCASSPDTGGRNYGYTFGSGTRLTVV.

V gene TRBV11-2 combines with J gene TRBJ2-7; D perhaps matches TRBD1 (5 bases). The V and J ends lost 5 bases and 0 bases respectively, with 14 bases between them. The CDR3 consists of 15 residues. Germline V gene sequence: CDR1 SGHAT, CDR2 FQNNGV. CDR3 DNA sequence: TGTGCCAGCAGCCACGCCGGACAAACCTCCTACGAGCAGTACTTC. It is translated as CASSHAGQTSYEQYF. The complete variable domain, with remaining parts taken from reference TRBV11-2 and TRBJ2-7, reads EAGVAQSPRYKIIEKRQSVAFWCNPISGHATLYWYQQILGQGPKLLIQFQNNGVVDDSQLPKDRFSAERLKGVDSTLKIQPAKLEDSAVYLCASSHAGQTSYEQYFGPGTRLTVT.

The CDR3 spells CAISDRETQYF. CDR3 sequence (DNA): TGTGCCATCAGTGATCGAGAGACCCAGTACTTC. The V and J genes are TRBV10-3 and TRBJ2-5; D gene ambiguous. Per the germline V gene, CDR1 is ENHRY and CDR2 is SYGVKD. The germline V and J ends were trimmed by 3 bases and 4 bases, with 3 bases remaining between them. The CDR3 is 11 residues long.

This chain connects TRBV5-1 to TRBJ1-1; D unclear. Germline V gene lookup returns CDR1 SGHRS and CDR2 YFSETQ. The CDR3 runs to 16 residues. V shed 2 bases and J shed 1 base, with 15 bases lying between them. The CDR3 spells CASSFAGISGNTEAFF. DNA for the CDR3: TGCGCCAGCAGCTTCGCCGGCATATCGGGGAACACTGAAGCTTTCTTT.

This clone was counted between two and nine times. The CDR3, as DNA: TGTGCCAGCTCACAGGGGACCCGGGACAGCGAGCAATACGAGCAGTACTTC. Its translation is CASSQGTRDSEQYEQYF. The gene calls are TRBV18 and TRBJ2-7; TRBD1 aligns across 7 bases. The germline V gene encodes CDR1 KGHSH and CDR2 LQKENI. The trim removed 4 bases at V and 4 bases at J, leaving 16 bases unmatched. The CDR3 runs to 17 residues.